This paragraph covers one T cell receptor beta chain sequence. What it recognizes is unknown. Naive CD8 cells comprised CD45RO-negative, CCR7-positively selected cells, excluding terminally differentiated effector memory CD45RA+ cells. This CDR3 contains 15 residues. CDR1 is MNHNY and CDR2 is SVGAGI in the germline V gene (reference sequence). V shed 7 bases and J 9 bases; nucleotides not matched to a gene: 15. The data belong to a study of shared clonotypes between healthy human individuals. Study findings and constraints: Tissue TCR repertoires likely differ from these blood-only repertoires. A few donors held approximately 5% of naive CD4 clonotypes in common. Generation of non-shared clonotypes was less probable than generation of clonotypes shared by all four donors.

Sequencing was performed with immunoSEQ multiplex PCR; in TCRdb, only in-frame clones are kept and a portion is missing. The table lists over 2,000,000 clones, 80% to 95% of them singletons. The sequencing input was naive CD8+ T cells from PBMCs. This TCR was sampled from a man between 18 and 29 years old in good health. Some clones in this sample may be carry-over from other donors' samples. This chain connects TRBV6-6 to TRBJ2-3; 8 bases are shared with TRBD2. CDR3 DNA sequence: TGTGCCAGCACTCTGGTTACGGGAGGGCCGGGGACGCAGTATTTT. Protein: CASTLVTGGPGTQYF.